What follows is one TCR beta chain and its context. Its target is unknown. The data are from a study of identical twins. Findings and caveats of the study: Without tracking the same donors, conclusions rested on cross-sectional statistical analysis.

The CDR3 covers 15 residues. The germline V and J ends were trimmed by 0 bases and 1 base, with 12 bases remaining between them. From germline, CDR1 is SQVTM and CDR2 ANQGSEA. In TCRdb, the 5' RACE reads were re-called with MiXCR into one record per CDR3 protein. This sample carries just over 450,000 distinct CDR3 sequences, approximately 15% of them seen once, and the ten largest clones take about 0.52%. The same sample was also studied in work on yellow fever vaccine responses in identical twins. As that report states: Reported findings indicate that twins' vaccine T cell responses seemed partially convergent, partially personalized.

The origin of this receptor is a woman under 30 in good health. The chain couples TRBV29-1 to TRBJ1-2; a possible D gene is TRBD1 (5 bases). Sequenced material: CD4+ T cells sorted from blood. CDR3 bases: TGCAGCGTTGAAGATCGGGACGGCCTTAACTATGGCTACACCTTC. Residues: CSVEDRDGLNYGYTF.